This T cell receptor (beta chain) came from a study of OX40 agonist ivuxolimab in advanced cancers. Method: immunoSEQ multiplex PCR; TCRdb's copy keeps in-frame clones and lacks some. The profile covers about 70,000 clones, with about four fifths appearing a single time and 5.5% to 8.5% taken by the ten largest. V lost 4 bases and J 4 bases, leaving 7 bases between the germline ends. The CDR3 runs 13 residues. The germline V gene encodes CDR1 LNHNV and CDR2 YYDKDF (reference sequence). Worth noting for this clone: The target antigen is unknown.

Study-wide results and caveats: The study did not work out the antigen specificity of the expanded peripheral T cells. In general, CD8+ T cells held more expanded clones than CD4+ did, on average.

Blood samples were obtained at baseline, cycle 4 day 1, and cycle 7 day 1. The chain employs TRBV15 and TRBJ2-2; TRBD2 is a possible D gene (5 bases). The clonotype comes from an adult with an advanced solid tumor such as melanoma, head and neck, liver or kidney cancer. Sequencing used CD4+ or CD8+ T cells sorted from blood, obtained in a trial of the OX40 agonist ivuxolimab. The CDR3 sequence: CATSTGGTGELFF. The CDR3 DNA reads as TGTGCCACCAGCACTGGAGGCACCGGGGAGCTGTTTTTT.